The source of this T cell receptor beta chain is a study of T cell responses to AZD1222 COVID-19 vaccine. TCRdb's table, derived via immunoSEQ multiplex PCR, lists solely in-frame clones and lacks some. The table includes about 48,000 clones, 80% to 90% detected once. Germline CDR1 is SGHTA and CDR2 is FQGNSA. Trimming stripped 2 bases from V and 2 bases from J, with 10 bases between. CDR3 length equals 15 residues. To note about this clone: Its target is unknown.

Findings and caveats of the study: Nearly half of spike-specific TCRs reportedly target variant regions that are unmutated in the B.1.351 and B.1.1.7 variants.

The sequence came from an adult who received the AZD1222 COVID-19 vaccine. Sequencing was performed on peripheral blood, taken 28 days after the second AZD1222 dose. This sequence joins TRBV7-2 and TRBJ2-1; either TRBD1 or TRBD2 may fit D (5 bases each). CDR3 DNA: TGTGCCAGCAGCTTACTAGCAGGGACCTACAATGAGCAGTTCTTC. This sequence encodes CASSLLAGTYNEQFF.